This note documents a single TCR beta chain sequence. The data were produced by immunoSEQ multiplex PCR, yet TCRdb's version contains in-frame clones alone and is incomplete. The sample lists roughly 300,000 clones, more than 80% occurring once. This sample stems from a study of blood T cell repertoires in COVID-19. Study context: From the United States, Italy and Spain came samples of acute and convalescent COVID-19.

Followed longitudinally, the Seattle patients had been enrolled during active infection. Sample: peripheral blood. The source of this sequence is a woman aged 25-40 years with COVID-19, enrolled during active disease.

CDR3 in DNA: TGTGCCAGCAGTGCGGTAGGGGGAATCTCTGGGGCCAACGTCCTGACTTTC. It translates to CASSAVGGISGANVLTF. The rearrangement uses TRBV6-4 and TRBJ2-6, with D possibly being TRBD1 (6 bases). Trimming pared 4 bases from V and 0 bases from J, leaving 13 bases between. The CDR3 length is 17 residues. Germline V lookup: CDR1 MRHNA, CDR2 SNTAGT.